In its sample, the clone carrying this T cell receptor (beta chain) was seen a few times. Its antigen is unidentified. These data are taken from a study of cytomegalovirus exposure and HLA in healthy donors. Regarding the study as a whole: Reports indicated that the classifier achieved high specificity and sensitivity in diagnosing cytomegalovirus status.

The PCR ran on 60 Vbeta and 13 Jbeta primers. Assay used: immunoSEQ multiplex PCR; TCRdb lists only in-frame clones, some missing. This table holds roughly 150,000 clones, approximately 83% found once. The CDR3 length is 13 residues. The V end was cut by 5 bases, the J end by 8 bases, with 15 bases between. Looked up from germline, CDR1 is LNHDA and CDR2 is SQIVND (reference sequence). The sample comprised PBMCs. J is TRBJ1-1 and V is TRBV19; D uncertain. The receptor's source is a male donor in good health and CMV-seronegative. CDR3 residues: CASSWSGSREAFF. The CDR3 bases are TGTGCCAGTAGTTGGAGTGGGTCTAGGGAAGCTTTCTTT.